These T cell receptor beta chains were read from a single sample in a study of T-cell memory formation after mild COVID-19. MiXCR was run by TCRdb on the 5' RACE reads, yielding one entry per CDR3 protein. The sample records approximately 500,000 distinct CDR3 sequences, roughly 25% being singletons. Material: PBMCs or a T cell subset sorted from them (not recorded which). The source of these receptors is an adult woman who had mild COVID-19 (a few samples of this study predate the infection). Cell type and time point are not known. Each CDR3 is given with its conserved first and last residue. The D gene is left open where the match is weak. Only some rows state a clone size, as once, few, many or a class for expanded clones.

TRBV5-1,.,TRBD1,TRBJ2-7,TGCGCCAGCAGCTCGGGACAGGGGGTCCACGAGCAGTACTTC,CASSSGQGVHEQYF
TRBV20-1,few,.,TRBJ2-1,TGCAGTGCTACCCATACAGCGAACAATGAGCAGTTCTTC,CSATHTANNEQFF
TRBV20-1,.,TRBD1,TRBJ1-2,TGCAGTGCGGCACAGGGGGAATATGGCTACACCTTC,CSAAQGEYGYTF
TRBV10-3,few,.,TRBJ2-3,TGTGCCATAGGGGCAGATACGCAGTATTTT,CAIGADTQYF
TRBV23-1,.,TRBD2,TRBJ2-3,TGCGCCAGCACCCTACCCGGGACTACAATGAATACGCAGTATTTT,CASTLPGTTMNTQYF
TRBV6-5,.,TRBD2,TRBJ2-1,TGTGCCAGCAGTTACGCCCCCTATAGCGGGACCAACAATGAGCAGTTCTTC,CASSYAPYSGTNNEQFF
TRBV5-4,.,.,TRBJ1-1,TGTGCCAGCAGCTTGGTTGGTGGGGTTTCTGAAGCTTTCTTT,CASSLVGGVSEAFF
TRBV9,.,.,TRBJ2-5,TGTGCCAGCAGCCCCCGTAGTCCAGAGACCCAGTACTTC,CASSPRSPETQYF
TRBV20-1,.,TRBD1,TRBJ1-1,TGCAGTGCTAGAGTGGGGACAGCGAACACTGAAGCTTTCTTT,CSARVGTANTEAFF
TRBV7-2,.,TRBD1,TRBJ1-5,TGTGCCAGAAGCGGAAGAACAGGGGCCATTAGCAATCAGCCCCAGCATTTT,CARSGRTGAISNQPQHF
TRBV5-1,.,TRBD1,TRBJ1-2,TGCGCCAGCAGCTTGGGAGGGGGCTCATACTATGGCTACACCTTC,CASSLGGGSYYGYTF
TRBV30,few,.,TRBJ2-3,TGTGCCTGGAGTGTAGGGGGGACAGATACGCAGTATTTT,CAWSVGGTDTQYF
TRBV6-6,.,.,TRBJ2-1,TGTGCCAGCAGCTACGGTTGGGGCAGTGAGCAGTTCTTC,CASSYGWGSEQFF
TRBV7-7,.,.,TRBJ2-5,TGTGCTAGCAGCCCCCCATCGGGGTTGATCGGAGAGACCCAGTACTTC,CASSPPSGLIGETQYF
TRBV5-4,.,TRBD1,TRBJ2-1,TGTGCCAGCAGCTTGGTTGAGGGGGCATGGAATGAGCAGTTCTTC,CASSLVEGAWNEQFF
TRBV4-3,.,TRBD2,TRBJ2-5,TGCGCCAGCAGCCAAGCTGACGCTAGCGGGAGTTTGAGAGAGACCCAGTACTTC,CASSQADASGSLRETQYF
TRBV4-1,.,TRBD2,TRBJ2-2,TGCGCCAGCAGCCACCCGGGACTAGCGGGGGGTGCGGAGCTGTTTTTT,CASSHPGLAGGAELFF
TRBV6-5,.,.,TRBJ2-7,TGTGCCAGCAGTTACTCGGTCCTGACGGAGACGTCCCCCGCCTACGAGCAGTACTTC,CASSYSVLTETSPAYEQYF
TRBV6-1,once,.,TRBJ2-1,TGTGCCAGCAGAGGCAAGACAGCCATCTCCTACAATGAGCAGTTCTTC,CASRGKTAISYNEQFF
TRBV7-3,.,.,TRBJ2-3,TGTGCCAGCAGCTTAACAGGGGGATCGTCAGATACGCAGTATTTT,CASSLTGGSSDTQYF
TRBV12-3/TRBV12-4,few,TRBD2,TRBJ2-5,TGTGCCAGCAGTGTAGCGGGAGGAAGCCAAGAGACCCAGTACTTC,CASSVAGGSQETQYF
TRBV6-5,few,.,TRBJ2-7,TGTGCCAGCACCTCCGGCGGAGGGGCCCCCTACGAGCAGTACTTC,CASTSGGGAPYEQYF
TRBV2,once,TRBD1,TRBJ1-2,TGTGCCAGCAGGCACGGACAGGGATACGGCTACACCTTC,CASRHGQGYGYTF
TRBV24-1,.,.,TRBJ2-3,TGTGCCACCAGTGACCCCGCCGGACGGGATACGCAGTATTTT,CATSDPAGRDTQYF
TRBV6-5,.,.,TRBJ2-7,TGTGCCAGCAGTTACCAAGCAGGAACCTACGAGCAGTACTTC,CASSYQAGTYEQYF
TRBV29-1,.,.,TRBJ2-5,TGCAGCGTTGCCGGGGCTAGGGATCGGCCCAATAGCCAGGCGGAGACCCAGTACTTC,CSVAGARDRPNSQAETQYF